What follows are 21 T cell receptor beta chains derived from one specimen sequenced in a study of T cell repertoires in cytomegalovirus infection (dated by TCRdb to about 2019). Data came from an Illumina HiSeq 1500. The public reads were quality trimmed at Q25 with fastp and then assembled into clones with MiXCR by TCRdb, keeping productive beta chains. Every distinct CDR3 protein forms one entry, paired with its most common genes and DNA. Counted in this sample were around 290,000 distinct CDR3 sequences; about 25% of them appeared once. The ten biggest clones cover roughly 14% of the sample. Input material: PBMCs. Source of these receptors: a human donor in good health (CMV status not recorded). Some clones in this sample may be carry-over from other donors' samples.

Many counts were recorded for this clonotype. The chain links TRBV7-6 to TRBJ1-5; D remains unclear. Germline lookup yields CDR1 SGHVS and CDR2 FNYEAQ. This CDR3 comprises 13 residues. Trimming shortened V by 5 bases and J by 1 base, and 6 bases separated the two germline ends. Written as DNA, the CDR3 is TGTGCCAGCAGCCCGGAAAGCAATCAGCCCCAGCATTTT. Amino acids: CASSPESNQPQHF. The full variable domain, rest sourced from reference TRBV7-6 and TRBJ1-5, is GAGVSQSPRYKVTKRGQDVALRCDPISGHVSLYWYRQALGQGPEFLTYFNYEAQQDKSGLPNDRFSAERPEGSISTLTIQRTEQRDSAMYRCASSPESNQPQHFGDGTRLSIL.

This chain joins TRBV2 and TRBJ2-2; TRBD2 agrees at 11 bases. Germline V gene data show CDR1 as SNHLY and CDR2 as FYNNEI. Trimming cost V 5 bases and J 7 bases; bases outside gene matches: 12. The CDR3 has 17 residues. CDR3 region: CASSPLSGGAVDGELFF. The CDR3 region has the DNA TGTGCCAGCAGTCCACTTAGCGGGGGGGCCGTCGACGGGGAGCTGTTTTTT.

V and J are TRBV20-1 and TRBJ1-3; tentatively, D is TRBD1 (5 bases). Germline assignment: CDR1 DFQATT and CDR2 SNEGSKA (reference sequence). The CDR3 totals 13 residues. Trimming took 6 bases from V and 4 from J, leaving 13 bases between them. The CDR3 here is CSALLGLGNTIYF. The CDR3 DNA is TGCAGTGCCCTTCTGGGGCTGGGAAACACCATATATTTT.

The chain joins TRBV28 to TRBJ1-5; 9 bases line up with TRBD1. This CDR3 comprises 13 residues. Losses at the gene ends were 8 bases for V and 6 bases for J; bases not matched to a gene: 5. Germline assignment: CDR1 MDHEN and CDR2 SYDVKM. Written as DNA, the CDR3 is TGTGCCAGCCGTACAGGGGGCAGTCAGCCCCAGCATTTT. It translates to CASRTGGSQPQHF.

This clonotype has ten or more counts. The chain links TRBV27 to TRBJ1-5; D unresolved. The V and J ends lost 6 bases and 3 bases respectively, with 9 bases between them. This CDR3 is 13 amino acids long. Germline V gene lookup returns CDR1 MNHEY and CDR2 SMNVEV (reference sequence). CDR3 nucleotides: TGTGCCAGCAGGCCGGGGTCCAATCAGCCCCAGCATTTT. It encodes CASRPGSNQPQHF.

The sample holds many counts of this clonotype. J is TRBJ1-2 and V is TRBV7-8; TRBD1 aligns across 8 bases. J lost 6 bases, V lost 5 bases, and 2 bases had no gene match. The CDR3 contains 12 residues. The germline CDR1 and CDR2 sequences are SGHVS and FQNEAQ. In DNA, the CDR3 is TGTGCCAGCAGCGCGACAGGGGATGGCTACACCTTC. It encodes CASSATGDGYTF.

This clonotype was detected only a few times. The rearrangement joins TRBV7-2 to TRBJ2-7; the D gene is possibly TRBD1 (5 bases). V lost 5 bases and J 0 bases, leaving 14 bases between the germline ends. CDR1 and CDR2 from the germline V gene are SGHTA and FQGNSA. The CDR3 has 15 amino acids. The DNA of the CDR3 is TGTGCCAGCAGCCTCGACAGTTCCCTCTCCTACGAGCAGTACTTC. Translating gives CASSLDSSLSYEQYF.

The chain joins TRBV7-2 to TRBJ2-3; 8 bases are a match to TRBD1. CDR1 is SGHTA, CDR2 FQGNSA, per germline. CDR3 length: 15 amino acids. Trimming cost V 3 bases and J 1 base; bases outside gene matches: 3. In nucleotides, the CDR3 is TGTGCCAGCAGCTTTACGGACAGGGGCACAGATACGCAGTATTTT. Translated: CASSFTDRGTDTQYF.

The chain joins TRBV5-1 to TRBJ2-1; possibly TRBD2 for D (6 bases). Deletions cut 4 bases from V and 3 bases from J, with 17 bases between. The CDR3 has 16 residues. The V gene's germline CDR1 is SGHRS and CDR2 YFSETQ. Written as DNA, the CDR3 is TGCGCCAGCAGCCAAGCGAGCGGGTTGGTCTACAATGAGCAGTTCTTC. Encoded protein: CASSQASGLVYNEQFF.

V gene TRBV19 combines with J gene TRBJ2-5, with D perhaps being TRBD1 or TRBD2 (6 bases each). This CDR3 region has 15 residues. The germline V gene encodes CDR1 LNHDA and CDR2 SQIVND (reference sequence). The V end was cut by 5 bases, the J end by 6 bases, with 19 bases between. Here the CDR3 DNA reads TGTGCCAGTAGTCCGGCGGGACCTTGGGGGCAGACCCAGTACTTC. As protein: CASSPAGPWGQTQYF.

The J gene is TRBJ2-3, the V gene TRBV7-2, with a possible D match to TRBD2 (6 bases). The CDR3 is 15 amino acids. Germline CDR1 is SGHTA and CDR2 is FQGNSA. V lost 1 base and J 2 bases, leaving 10 bases between the germline ends. CDR3: CASSLDPGATDTQYF. As DNA, the CDR3 is TGTGCCAGCAGCTTAGACCCGGGAGCCACAGATACGCAGTATTTT.

At least ten counts were recorded for this clonotype. This chain joins TRBV7-9 and TRBJ2-1; 12 positions match TRBD1. The CDR3 length is 18 residues. Germline CDR1 and CDR2: SEHNR and FQNEAQ (reference sequence). V gave up 4 bases and J gave up 4 bases; unmatched junction bases: 11. CDR3 sequence (DNA): TGTGCCAGCAGCTCCCTCCCGGGACAGGGGGCAGATTACAATGAGCAGTTCTTC. Protein sequence: CASSSLPGQGADYNEQFF.

The CDR3 bases are TGTGCCAGCAGCTTGAAGACTAGCGGGAGTACCACAGATACGCAGTATTTT. This codes for CASSLKTSGSTTDTQYF. The genes are TRBV5-4 and TRBJ2-3, with 12 bases matching TRBD2. CDR1 and CDR2 (germline): SGHNT, YYREEE (reference sequence). V was pared by 1 base and J by 2 bases, with 5 bases of the junction left unmatched. The CDR3 extends over 17 amino acids. Filled out from reference TRBV5-4 and TRBJ2-3, the complete variable domain reads ETGVTQSPTHLIKTRGQQVTLRCSSQSGHNTVSWYQQALGQGPQFIFQYYREEENGRGNFPPRFSGLQFPNYSSELNVNALELDDSALYLCASSLKTSGSTTDTQYFGPGTRLTVL.

This clonotype was observed at least ten times. The CDR3 nucleotides are TGTGCCAGCAGCATACAAGGGGGCTTAGATACGCAGTATTTT. Encoded protein: CASSIQGGLDTQYF. The J gene is TRBJ2-3, the V gene TRBV7-2; 7 bases fit TRBD1. The V gene end was trimmed by 5 bases and the J gene end by 5 bases; junction bases not matched to a gene: 7. The CDR3 extends over 14 amino acids. Germline loops: CDR1 SGHTA, CDR2 FQGNSA. The variable domain in full, with the rest retrieved from reference TRBV7-2 and TRBJ2-3, is GAGVSQSPSNKVTEKGKDVELRCDPISGHTALYWYRQSLGQGLEFLIYFQGNSAPDKSGLPSDRFSAERTGGSVSTLTIQRTQQEDSAVYLCASSIQGGLDTQYFGPGTRLTVL.

This clonotype was seen a few times. This chain joins TRBV7-4 and TRBJ2-7, with 9 bases fitting TRBD1. The length of the CDR3 is 13 residues. J was trimmed by 6 bases and V by 4 bases; bases with no gene match: 4. Germline assignment: CDR1 SGHVT and CDR2 SQSDAQ. CDR3 region: CASSSGQGGEQYF. The CDR3 DNA follows: TGTGCCAGCAGCTCGGGACAGGGTGGCGAGCAGTACTTC.

In this sample, this clonotype turned up a few times. The genes are TRBV7-6 and TRBJ1-2; 10 bases line up with TRBD1. Unmatched junction bases numbered 8, after V lost 5 bases and J lost 8 bases. This CDR3 comprises 14 residues. Germline V lookup: CDR1 SGHVS, CDR2 FNYEAQ. The CDR3 nucleotides are TGTGCCAGCAGCCGACAGGGGGCTTTTGTCGGCTACACCTTC. Its protein is CASSRQGAFVGYTF. Full variable domain (remainder filled in from reference TRBV7-6 and TRBJ1-2): GAGVSQSPRYKVTKRGQDVALRCDPISGHVSLYWYRQALGQGPEFLTYFNYEAQQDKSGLPNDRFSAERPEGSISTLTIQRTEQRDSAMYRCASSRQGAFVGYTFGSGTRLTVV.

V usage is TRBV19 and J usage is TRBJ1-5; D not resolved. The ends were cut back, 5 bases at V and 7 bases at J, with 15 bases in the middle. CDR3 length: 14 amino acids. CDR1 is LNHDA and CDR2 is SQIVND in the germline V gene (reference sequence). The CDR3: CASSPLGVHQPQHF. DNA for the CDR3: TGTGCCAGTAGTCCGCTGGGCGTTCACCAGCCCCAGCATTTT.

Comments on this clonotype: At one end, the junction sequence differs from germline, possibly due to a read error. This chain uses TRBV7-9 with TRBJ2-2, with D possibly matching TRBD2 (6 bases). This CDR3 is built from 16 residues. Looked up from germline, CDR1 is SEHNR and CDR2 is FQNEAQ (reference sequence). The CDR3 is CASSCGLTANTRELFF. The CDR3 DNA sequence: TGTGCCAGCAGCTGCGGACTAACCGCGAACACCAGGGAGCTGTTTTTT.

A few counts support this clonotype. The chain employs TRBV24-1 and TRBJ2-3; the D is unclear. Germline V gene lookup returns CDR1 KGHDR and CDR2 SFDVKD. The V gene lost 1 base and the J gene lost 2 bases, with 3 bases spanning the gap. CDR3 length: 13 amino acids. CDR3 sequence reads: CATSDFSTDTQYF. DNA for the CDR3: TGTGCCACCAGTGATTTCTCCACAGATACGCAGTATTTT.

The chain combines TRBV4-3 with TRBJ2-3, with 9 nucleotides matching TRBD2. CDR1 is LGHNA, CDR2 YSLEER, per germline. The CDR3 has 16 residues. V was pared by 0 bases and J by 5 bases, with 6 bases of the junction left unmatched. The CDR3 sequence is CASSQDTAGGRDTQYF. In DNA, the CDR3 is TGCGCCAGCAGCCAAGATACAGCGGGAGGAAGAGATACGCAGTATTTT.

The rearrangement uses TRBV20-1 and TRBJ1-6, with D possibly being TRBD1 (6 bases). The V gene's germline CDR1 is DFQATT and CDR2 SNEGSKA (reference sequence). V was trimmed by 4 bases and J by 8 bases, leaving 12 bases between them. The CDR3 has 13 residues. The CDR3 region has the DNA TGCAGTGCTAATTGGAGACAGGATTCACCCCTCCACTTT. Translating it yields CSANWRQDSPLHF.